One and the same sample provided the 24 T cell receptor beta chains below, sequenced in a study of regulatory T cells in long-lasting Graves disease. The sample's time point: newly diagnosed GD, antithyroid drugs for less than 3 months. Following extraction of RNA from PBMCs, that RNA was used to make the TCR library. Construction of the TCR beta libraries employed iRepertoire HTBI primers in conjunction with Arm-PCR of CDR3 regions. TCRdb processed the multiplex PCR reads anew with MiXCR; each CDR3 protein has one entry. The table includes 530,000 or so distinct CDR3 sequences, 16% detected once. A further study also used this sample, focusing on T cells in Graves' hyperthyroidism and ophthalmopathy.

The sequenced sample was peripheral blood mononuclear cells (PBMCs), obtained at new diagnosis, from a patient treated with antithyroid drugs. Receptors originate from a man between 18 and 35 years old with Graves disease.

The gene calls are TRBV12-3 or TRBV12-4 and TRBJ2-2; D possibly uses TRBD1 or TRBD2 (5 bases each). Trimming removed 9 bases at V and 1 base at J, with 18 bases between. The CDR3 is made up of 16 amino acids. CDR3 DNA: TGTGCCAGTACCCGTTCCGGGACGAAGAACACCGGGGAGCTGTTTTTT. This encodes CASTRSGTKNTGELFF.

V usage is TRBV19 and J usage is TRBJ2-3; 8 positions match TRBD1. The CDR3 runs 14 residues. The germline V gene encodes CDR1 LNHDA and CDR2 SQIVND (reference sequence). V lost 8 bases and J lost 4; bases outside the gene matches: 8. This CDR3 is CASARDRYPDTQYF. CDR3 nucleotide sequence: TGTGCCAGTGCCCGGGACAGGTACCCAGATACGCAGTATTTT.

This clonotype was seen at least ten times. This chain joins TRBV2 and TRBJ2-3; 15 bases are a match to TRBD2. Trimming cost V 6 bases and J 6 bases; bases outside gene matches: 7. This CDR3 region has 16 residues. Germline V CDR1 and CDR2: SNHLY, FYNNEI. The CDR3 here is CASRRTSGRAADTQYF. DNA for the CDR3: TGTGCCAGCAGGAGGACTAGCGGGAGGGCCGCGGATACGCAGTATTTT. Together with reference TRBV2 and TRBJ2-3, the CDR3 gives the full variable domain: EPEVTQTPSHQVTQMGQEVILRCVPISNHLYFYWYRQILGQKVEFLVSFYNNEISEKSEIFDDQFSVERPDGSNFTLKIRSTKLEDSAMYFCASRRTSGRAADTQYFGPGTRLTVL.

This clonotype came up many times. Relative to the germline gene, one junction end is altered; a read error may explain this. The chain is built from TRBV7-7 and TRBJ2-5; 9 bases map to TRBD1. The CDR3 is 15 amino acids. The germline V gene encodes CDR1 SSHAT and CDR2 FNYEAQ (reference sequence). The CDR3 DNA is TGTGCTAGCAGCCCGACAGGGGGGGGAGGAGAGACCCAGTACTTC. Protein: CASSPTGGGGETQYF.

This sequence joins TRBV10-2 and TRBJ2-4; D unresolved. This CDR3 is built from 12 residues. V was pared by 3 bases and J by 7 bases, with 7 bases between. Germline V gene sequence: CDR1 WSHSY, CDR2 SAAADI. CDR3 amino acids: CASSEPPNIQYF. DNA of the CDR3: TGCGCCAGCAGTGAACCCCCTAACATTCAGTACTTC.

This clonotype has just one count. This may stem from a read error, because a much larger clone lies one nucleotide away. The rearrangement uses TRBV12-3 or TRBV12-4 and TRBJ2-3; TRBD2 is a possible D gene (6 bases). The CDR3 has 16 amino acids. Here the CDR3 reads CASSSPRVAVTNTQYF. The DNA of the CDR3 is TGTGCCAGCAGTTCCCCTAGGGTAGCGGTCACAAATACGCAGTATTTT.

Ten or more counts support this clonotype. The rearrangement uses TRBV5-1 and TRBJ2-3; 12 bases agree with TRBD2. V was clipped by 3 bases and J by 2 bases; unmatched bases: 16. Per germline, CDR1 SGHRS and CDR2 YFSETQ. This CDR3 region has 20 residues. The CDR3 DNA is TGCGCCAGCAGCTCCCAGGAGGCTTCACTAGCGGGAGGACACACAGATACGCAGTATTTT. Protein: CASSSQEASLAGGHTDTQYF.

This clonotype was recorded at least ten times. Written as DNA, the CDR3 is TGTGCCAGCAGCGGACGGACTAGCGGGAGTATGAATACGCAGTATTTT. Its protein product is CASSGRTSGSMNTQYF. The rearrangement links TRBV7-9 to TRBJ2-3, with 13 positions matching TRBD2. Unmatched junction bases numbered 9, after V lost 5 bases and J lost 7 bases. The CDR3 runs 16 residues. Germline CDR1 SEHNR, CDR2 FQNEAQ (reference sequence).

This clonotype has only a few counts. The chain links TRBV2 to TRBJ2-3; unclear D gene. V was cut by 7 bases and J by 4 bases, with 15 bases left in between. Germline-derived CDR1 and CDR2 are SNHLY and FYNNEI. The CDR3 length is 14 residues. As DNA, the CDR3 is TGTGCCAGCATTCAGGTCGAGACCCCAGATACGCAGTATTTT. Encoded protein: CASIQVETPDTQYF.

This clonotype was detected only a few times. The chain uses TRBV5-1 and TRBJ2-5, with D uncertain. Germline V gives CDR1 SGHRS, CDR2 YFSETQ. This CDR3 is built from 15 residues. Between the trimmed V and J ends, which lost 0 bases and 0 bases, there was a span of 9 bases. CDR3 loop: CASSLGWADQETQYF. CDR3 DNA: TGCGCCAGCAGCTTGGGTTGGGCGGACCAAGAGACCCAGTACTTC. Full variable domain (missing parts from reference TRBV5-1 and TRBJ2-5): KAGVTQTPRYLIKTRGQQVTLSCSPISGHRSVSWYQQTPGQGLQFLFEYFSETQRNKGNFPGRFSGRQFSNSRSEMNVSTLELGDSALYLCASSLGWADQETQYFGPGTRLLVL.

This chain links TRBV29-1 with TRBJ2-1; D is uncertain. The germline V gene has CDR1 SQVTM and CDR2 ANQGSEA. This CDR3 comprises 14 residues. The germline V and J ends were trimmed by 4 bases and 1 base, with 11 bases remaining between them. The CDR3 DNA reads as TGCAGCGTTGGGGCGATCCGTTCCTACAATGAGCAGTTCTTC. Amino acids: CSVGAIRSYNEQFF.

The sample holds many counts of this clonotype. The chain links TRBV9 to TRBJ2-5; 9 bases line up with TRBD2. Trimming at V came to 4 bases and at J to 2 bases, leaving 3 bases not matched to a gene. The CDR3 has 14 amino acids. CDR1 SGDLS and CDR2 YYNGEE come from the germline V gene. Here the CDR3 DNA reads TGTGCCAGCAGCAACGGACTAGCGCAAGAGACCCAGTACTTC. Protein product: CASSNGLAQETQYF. The full variable domain, completed using reference TRBV9 and TRBJ2-5, is DSGVTQTPKHLITATGQRVTLRCSPRSGDLSVYWYQQSLDQGLQFLIQYYNGEERAKGNILERFSAQQFPDLHSELNLSSLELGDSALYFCASSNGLAQETQYFGPGTRLLVL.

There are many counts of this clonotype. The chain joins TRBV5-1 to TRBJ2-6; D possibly uses TRBD1 or TRBD2 (5 bases each). The CDR3 has 15 amino acids. Germline V gene lookup returns CDR1 SGHRS and CDR2 YFSETQ. The V end lost 4 bases, the J end lost 0 bases, and 8 bases lay between the germline ends. CDR3 protein: CASSGGTSGANVLTF. CDR3 coding DNA: TGCGCCAGCAGCGGTGGGACCTCTGGGGCCAACGTCCTGACTTTC. The whole variable domain, filled in from reference TRBV5-1 and TRBJ2-6, reads KAGVTQTPRYLIKTRGQQVTLSCSPISGHRSVSWYQQTPGQGLQFLFEYFSETQRNKGNFPGRFSGRQFSNSRSEMNVSTLELGDSALYLCASSGGTSGANVLTFGAGSRLTVL.

This clonotype was seen ten or more times. V usage is TRBV5-1 and J usage is TRBJ2-5; D not certain. This CDR3 region has 14 residues. The germline CDR1 and CDR2 sequences are SGHRS and YFSETQ. Trimming left V 3 bases short and J 1 base short, with 10 bases between. This chain's CDR3 is CASSSRPSQETQYF. DNA of the CDR3: TGCGCCAGCAGCTCTCGTCCCTCCCAAGAGACCCAGTACTTC.

This clonotype was detected many times. One junction end disagrees with the germline gene, perhaps due to a read error. This chain joins TRBV7-3 and TRBJ2-2; D not resolved. CDR3 length equals 14 residues. CDR1 SGHTA and CDR2 FQGTGA come from the germline V gene. CDR3 protein: CASSFSVNTGELFF. The CDR3 DNA sequence: TGCGCCAGCAGCTTCTCAGTTAACACCGGGGAGCTGTTTTTT. Drawing the rest from reference TRBV7-3 and TRBJ2-2, the complete variable domain is GAGVSQTPSNKVTEKGKYVELRCDPISGHTALYWYRQSLGQGPEFLIYFQGTGAADDSGLPNDRFFAVRPEGSVSTLKIQRTERGDSAVYLCASSFSVNTGELFFGEGSRLTVL.

This clonotype was seen repeatedly, ten times or more. This chain links TRBV10-3 with TRBJ1-4; 8 nucleotides match TRBD1. With 6 bases clipped from V and 6 bases from J, the junction kept 0 bases outside the gene matches. Germline CDR1 ENHRY, CDR2 SYGVKD. This CDR3 spans 12 amino acids. CDR3 in DNA: TGTGCCATCAGGGACAGGGATGAAAAACTGTTTTTT. Translated: CAIRDRDEKLFF.

J is TRBJ2-1 and V is TRBV5-1; TRBD2 is a possible D gene (5 bases). Germline CDR1 SGHRS, CDR2 YFSETQ. The V and J ends lost 0 bases and 6 bases respectively, with 13 bases between them. The length of the CDR3 is 15 residues. The chain's CDR3 is CASSLEARGVNEQFF. CDR3 in DNA: TGCGCCAGCAGCTTGGAGGCCCGGGGTGTCAATGAGCAGTTCTTC.

For this clonotype: A much bigger clone sits one base away, suggesting this may be a read error. The genes are TRBV11-2 and TRBJ2-3; 12 nucleotides agree with TRBD2. From germline, CDR1 is SGHAT and CDR2 FQNNGV. J was trimmed by 0 bases and V by 6 bases; bases with no gene match: 4. The length of the CDR3 is 16 residues. The CDR3 sequence is CASRGLAGTSTDTQYF. The CDR3 DNA reads as TGTGCCAGCAGAGGACTAGCGGGAACTAGCACAGATACGCAGTATTTT.

This clonotype was detected many times. J is TRBJ1-2 and V is TRBV6-1, with a tentative D call TRBD1 (5 bases). Germline V lookup: CDR1 MNHNS, CDR2 SASEGT. The CDR3 runs 16 residues. V was pared by 0 bases and J by 4 bases, with 15 bases between. CDR3: CASSEAGVWGSYGYTF. The CDR3 bases are TGTGCCAGCAGTGAAGCGGGAGTCTGGGGGTCCTATGGCTACACCTTC.

This clonotype was detected many times. The V gene is TRBV5-1, the J gene TRBJ1-1, with D perhaps TRBD1 (5 bases). V lost 6 bases, J lost 2 bases, and 14 bases lay in between. The CDR3 totals 14 residues. Germline CDR1 SGHRS, CDR2 YFSETQ. The CDR3 DNA is TGCGCCAGCACTCTTCAGGGTAGTAACACTGAAGCTTTCTTT. Translating it yields CASTLQGSNTEAFF.

This clonotype was picked up many times. This rearrangement joins TRBV28 to TRBJ2-1; the match to TRBD1 covers 8 bases. Germline assignment: CDR1 MDHEN and CDR2 SYDVKM. The J segment lost 7 bases and the V segment lost 8 bases, leaving 7 bases of the junction unmatched. The CDR3 loop spans 13 amino acids. The CDR3 nucleotides read TGTGCCAGCTCCAGATACAGGGGGAATGAGCAGTTCTTC. This gives the protein CASSRYRGNEQFF.

This clonotype was observed a few times. V and J are TRBV19 and TRBJ1-1; D gene unclear. The CDR3 sequence is 15 residues long. V lost 6 bases to trimming and J lost 0 bases, with 14 bases between them. Germline V lookup: CDR1 LNHDA, CDR2 SQIVND (reference sequence). The CDR3: CASSPVAGMNTEAFF. DNA of the CDR3: TGTGCCAGTAGCCCCGTCGCGGGGATGAACACTGAAGCTTTCTTT.

The sample holds a few counts of this clonotype. The CDR3 bases are TGTGCCGGGGGGAGCGGGAGTAGATCGAATGAGCAGTTCTTC. It specifies CAGGSGSRSNEQFF. The chain recombines TRBV7-9 with TRBJ2-1; 8 nucleotides match TRBD2. The CDR3 length is 14 residues. CDR1 is SEHNR and CDR2 is FQNEAQ in the germline V gene (reference sequence). The J segment lost 7 bases and the V segment lost 11 bases, leaving 13 bases of the junction unmatched.

This clonotype was observed many times. The chain's CDR3 is CASSSRLAGLNEQFF. The CDR3 DNA reads TGTGCCAGCAGCTCCAGACTAGCGGGTTTAAATGAGCAGTTCTTC. The rearrangement links TRBV11-2 to TRBJ2-1; 10 bases align to TRBD2. The V segment lost 4 bases and the J segment 7 bases; nucleotides outside the gene matches: 7. The V gene's germline CDR1 is SGHAT and CDR2 FQNNGV. This CDR3 comprises 15 residues.